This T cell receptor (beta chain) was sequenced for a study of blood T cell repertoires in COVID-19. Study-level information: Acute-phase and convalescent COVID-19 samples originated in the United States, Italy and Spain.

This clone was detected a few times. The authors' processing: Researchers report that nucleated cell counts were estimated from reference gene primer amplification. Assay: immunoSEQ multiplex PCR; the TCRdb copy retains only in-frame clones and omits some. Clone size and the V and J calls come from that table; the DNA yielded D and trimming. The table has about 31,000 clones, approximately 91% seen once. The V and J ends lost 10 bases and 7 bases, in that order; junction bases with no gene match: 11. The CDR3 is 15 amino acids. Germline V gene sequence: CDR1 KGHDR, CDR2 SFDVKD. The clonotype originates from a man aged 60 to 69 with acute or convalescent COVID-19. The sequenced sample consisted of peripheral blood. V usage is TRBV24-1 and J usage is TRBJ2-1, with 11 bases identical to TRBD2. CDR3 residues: CATSPKTSGSNEQFF. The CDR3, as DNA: TGTGCCACAAGTCCCAAAACTAGCGGGAGTAATGAGCAGTTCTTC.